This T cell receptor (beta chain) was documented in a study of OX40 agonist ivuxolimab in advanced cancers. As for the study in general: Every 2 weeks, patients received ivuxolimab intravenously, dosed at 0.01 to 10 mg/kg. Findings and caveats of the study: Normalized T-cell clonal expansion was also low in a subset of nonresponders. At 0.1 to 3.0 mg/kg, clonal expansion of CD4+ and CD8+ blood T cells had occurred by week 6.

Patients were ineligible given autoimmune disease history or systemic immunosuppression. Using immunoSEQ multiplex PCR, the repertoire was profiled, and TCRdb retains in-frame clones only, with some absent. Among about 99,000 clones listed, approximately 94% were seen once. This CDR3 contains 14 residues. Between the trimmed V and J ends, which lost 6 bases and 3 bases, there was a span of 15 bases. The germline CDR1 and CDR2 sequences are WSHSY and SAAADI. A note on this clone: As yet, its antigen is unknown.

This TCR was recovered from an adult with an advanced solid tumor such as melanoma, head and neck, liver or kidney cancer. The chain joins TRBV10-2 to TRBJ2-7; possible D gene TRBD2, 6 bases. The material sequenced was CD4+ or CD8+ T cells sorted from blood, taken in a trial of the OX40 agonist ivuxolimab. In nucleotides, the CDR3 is TGCGCCAGCAGCCGGGACTTAGAAATCTACGAGCAGTACTTC. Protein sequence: CASSRDLEIYEQYF.